Each of the 20 T cell receptor beta chains below was sequenced from the same sample in a study of long-term antiretroviral therapy in people with HIV. An immunoSEQ assay, version v3.0, was performed at survey level. Profiling relied on immunoSEQ multiplex PCR, and the TCRdb table lists in-frame clones only, not all of them. The repertoire consists of 20,000 to 25,000 clones, with roughly four fifths occurring once and the leading ten covering approximately 7.7%. The sample consisted of unsorted PBMCs, taken 1.5 years after starting antiretroviral therapy. These receptors came from a young man with HIV.

V gene TRBV7-2 combines with J gene TRBJ2-3; 13 bases line up with TRBD2. The V gene end was trimmed by 5 bases and the J gene end by 2 bases; junction bases not matched to a gene: 7. The CDR3 is 17 residues long. CDR1 and CDR2 from the germline V gene are SGHTA and FQGNSA. CDR3 protein: CASSQTTSGGATDTQYF. The CDR3 DNA follows: TGTGCCAGCAGCCAAACTACTAGCGGGGGGGCCACAGATACGCAGTATTTT.

V usage is TRBV19 and J usage is TRBJ1-6; D gene ambiguous. The CDR3 is 11 residues long. Germline assignment: CDR1 LNHDA and CDR2 SQIVND (reference sequence). Deletions cut 7 bases from V and 11 bases from J, with 9 bases between. CDR3 nucleotide sequence: TGTGCCAGTAAGCTATTAGCACCCCTCCACTTT. Amino acid sequence: CASKLLAPLHF. Supplemented by reference TRBV19 and TRBJ1-6, the full variable domain reads DGGITQSPKYLFRKEGQNVTLSCEQNLNHDAMYWYRQDPGQGLRLIYYSQIVNDFQKGDIAEGYSVSREKKESFPLTVTSAQKNPTAFYLCASKLLAPLHFGNGTRLTVT.

Points on this clone: The sample has other DNA sequences that encode this CDR3 too. The CDR3 protein is CASSPPSFEGLAKNIQYF. CDR3 in DNA: TGTGCCAGCTCACCACCGTCATTTGAGGGTCTGGCCAAAAACATTCAGTACTTC. This chain links TRBV18 with TRBJ2-4; the D gene is possibly TRBD2 (5 bases). This CDR3 is 18 amino acids long. V was trimmed by 0 bases and J by 1 base, leaving 16 bases between them. CDR1 KGHSH and CDR2 LQKENI come from the germline V gene.

This chain connects TRBV11-2 to TRBJ2-2, with D perhaps TRBD1 or TRBD2 (5 bases each). V gave up 3 bases and J gave up 6 bases, with 14 bases separating them. Germline CDR1 is SGHAT and CDR2 is FQNNGV. The CDR3 is made up of 15 amino acids. Here the CDR3 DNA reads TGTGCCAGCAGCTTCCCAGGGAGTTTGCCCGGGGAGCTGTTTTTT. It yields the protein CASSFPGSLPGELFF.

The genes are TRBV7-2 and TRBJ1-5; 7 bases fit TRBD1. The V and J ends lost 4 bases and 0 bases, in that order; junction bases with no gene match: 12. The CDR3 spans 18 residues. Germline V lookup: CDR1 SGHTA, CDR2 FQGNSA. The chain's CDR3 is CASSWVPGGRGSNQPQHF. CDR3 DNA: TGTGCCAGCAGCTGGGTGCCAGGGGGACGGGGTAGCAATCAGCCCCAGCATTTT.

This clone was recorded only once. The chain carries TRBV19 and TRBJ1-2; D unresolved. This CDR3 has 14 residues. In germline, CDR1 is LNHDA, CDR2 SQIVND (reference sequence). Trimming removed 3 bases from V and 4 bases from J, with 12 bases in between. The CDR3 protein is CASSIPSLVYGYTF. For the CDR3, the DNA is TGTGCCAGTAGTATTCCCTCACTCGTCTATGGCTACACCTTC.

The V gene is TRBV19, the J gene TRBJ2-3; D possibly corresponds to TRBD2 (6 bases). V was shortened by 7 bases and J by 2 bases, with 16 bases between the two germline ends. The CDR3 runs 15 residues. Germline-derived CDR1 and CDR2 are LNHDA and SQIVND (reference sequence). The CDR3 DNA is TGTGCCAGTACAGCGGGCGGGTACCTCACAGATACGCAGTATTTT. Its protein product is CASTAGGYLTDTQYF.

The CDR3 loop reads CASSAGQGRVETQYF. CDR3 nucleotide sequence: TGCGCCAGCAGCGCGGGACAGGGAAGAGTAGAGACCCAGTACTTC. This chain connects TRBV5-1 to TRBJ2-5; 9 nucleotides match TRBD1. V trimming: 4 bases; J trimming: 4 bases; junction bases outside the gene matches: 8. CDR1 and CDR2 (germline): SGHRS, YFSETQ. There are 15 residues in the CDR3.

V usage is TRBV5-1 and J usage is TRBJ2-3, with D perhaps TRBD2 (5 bases). Trimming took off 6 bases at V and 3 bases at J, with 14 bases between the two ends. The CDR3 is made up of 14 amino acids. Germline CDR1 reads SGHRS; CDR2 reads YFSETQ. CDR3 in DNA: TGCGCCAGCAAAGAGGGATTTGGGACAGATACGCAGTATTTT. Protein sequence: CASKEGFGTDTQYF.

The rearrangement links TRBV10-3 to TRBJ2-3, with D possibly TRBD1 on 6 matching bases. The CDR3 length is 15 residues. The germline V gene encodes CDR1 ENHRY and CDR2 SYGVKD. The V end lost 8 bases, the J end lost 1 base, and 16 bases lay between the germline ends. The CDR3 sequence: CAIEGVAGGTDTQYF. As DNA, the CDR3 is TGTGCCATCGAGGGGGTCGCAGGGGGCACAGATACGCAGTATTTT.

This rearrangement joins TRBV5-4 to TRBJ1-4, with D unclear. This CDR3 has 16 amino acids. Trimming cost V 0 bases and J 7 bases, with 16 bases left between them. Germline loops: CDR1 SGHNT, CDR2 YYREEE (reference sequence). CDR3 region: CASSLDPVTLREKLFF. The CDR3 DNA reads TGTGCCAGCAGCTTGGACCCAGTTACGCTGCGTGAAAAACTGTTTTTT.

The chain employs TRBV28 and TRBJ2-5, with D hard to call. This CDR3 has 10 amino acids. The V end was cut by 5 bases, the J end by 5 bases, with 3 bases between. The germline V gene has CDR1 MDHEN and CDR2 SYDVKM. DNA for the CDR3: TGTGCCAGCAGTCAGGAGACCCAGTACTTC. Encoded protein: CASSQETQYF.

In this sample, this clone turned up a few times. The rearrangement joins TRBV30 to TRBJ1-2; no definite D call. Trimming removed 6 bases from V and 4 bases from J, with 12 bases in between. The CDR3 length is 12 residues. Germline V CDR1 and CDR2: GTSNPN, SVGIG (reference sequence). The CDR3 DNA is TGTGCCTGTGCGGTGCCCCCCTATGGCTACACCTTC. It encodes CACAVPPYGYTF.

V and J are TRBV19 and TRBJ1-5; a weak D match, TRBD1 (6 bases). Germline V gene data show CDR1 as LNHDA and CDR2 as SQIVND (reference sequence). V lost 3 bases and J 0 bases, leaving 12 bases between the germline ends. CDR3 length: 16 residues. CDR3 sequence reads: CASSIGTRASNQPQHF. CDR3 bases: TGTGCCAGTAGTATCGGGACAAGAGCTAGCAATCAGCCCCAGCATTTT. Together with reference TRBV19 and TRBJ1-5, the CDR3 gives the full variable domain: DGGITQSPKYLFRKEGQNVTLSCEQNLNHDAMYWYRQDPGQGLRLIYYSQIVNDFQKGDIAEGYSVSREKKESFPLTVTSAQKNPTAFYLCASSIGTRASNQPQHFGDGTRLSIL.

The chain combines TRBV5-1 with TRBJ1-5; D gene uncertain. CDR1 and CDR2 (germline): SGHRS, YFSETQ. The CDR3 has 16 residues. V shed 1 base and J shed 5 bases, with 16 bases lying between them. The CDR3 DNA sequence: TGCGCCAGCAGCTTGAAGGTATACCGGTGGGATCAGCCCCAGCATTTT. This translates into CASSLKVYRWDQPQHF. The variable domain in full, completed from reference TRBV5-1 and TRBJ1-5, reads KAGVTQTPRYLIKTRGQQVTLSCSPISGHRSVSWYQQTPGQGLQFLFEYFSETQRNKGNFPGRFSGRQFSNSRSEMNVSTLELGDSALYLCASSLKVYRWDQPQHFGDGTRLSIL.

V is TRBV14 and J is TRBJ2-7; 7 nucleotides line up with TRBD1. The J segment lost 6 bases and the V segment lost 1 base, leaving 3 bases of the junction unmatched. The CDR3 covers 13 residues. CDR1 and CDR2 from the germline V gene are SGHDN and FVKESK. In DNA, the CDR3 is TGTGCCAGCAGCCAAGTCAGGGGGTTCGAGCAGTACTTC. Translated, it gives CASSQVRGFEQYF.

This chain connects TRBV5-4 to TRBJ1-2; no clear D gene. The CDR3 length is 14 residues. In germline, CDR1 is SGHNT, CDR2 YYREEE (reference sequence). V lost 7 bases and J lost 0, with 13 bases in between. The CDR3 region is CASLHRGANYGYTF. The CDR3, as DNA: TGTGCCAGCTTACATCGAGGTGCTAACTATGGCTACACCTTC. The full variable domain, completed using reference TRBV5-4 and TRBJ1-2, is ETGVTQSPTHLIKTRGQQVTLRCSSQSGHNTVSWYQQALGQGPQFIFQYYREEENGRGNFPPRFSGLQFPNYSSELNVNALELDDSALYLCASLHRGANYGYTFGSGTRLTVV.

J is TRBJ1-4 and V is TRBV4-3, with D uncertain. Germline values: CDR1 LGHNA, CDR2 YSLEER. There are 16 residues in the CDR3. V shed 0 bases and J shed 5 bases, with 13 bases lying between them. The CDR3 DNA reads TGCGCCAGCAGCCAAGATGGGAGGCCTCTAAATGAAAAACTGTTTTTT. It yields the protein CASSQDGRPLNEKLFF.

The rearrangement joins TRBV2 to TRBJ1-5, with 10 nucleotides matching TRBD1. Germline CDR1 is SNHLY and CDR2 is FYNNEI. CDR3 size: 17 residues. V lost 6 bases and J lost 4; bases outside the gene matches: 12. CDR3 DNA: TGTGCCAGCAGCCGGGTTGGACAGGGGGTTTCAAATCAGCCCCAGCATTTT. The encoded protein is CASSRVGQGVSNQPQHF.

J is TRBJ2-1 and V is TRBV6-5, with D perhaps being TRBD1 or TRBD2 (5 bases each). Per germline, CDR1 MNHEY and CDR2 SVGAGI. This CDR3 is built from 15 residues. The V and J ends lost 2 bases and 4 bases respectively, with 12 bases between them. The CDR3 spells CASSYPGTAYNEQFF. In DNA, the CDR3 is TGTGCCAGCAGTTACCCCGGGACGGCGTACAATGAGCAGTTCTTC.